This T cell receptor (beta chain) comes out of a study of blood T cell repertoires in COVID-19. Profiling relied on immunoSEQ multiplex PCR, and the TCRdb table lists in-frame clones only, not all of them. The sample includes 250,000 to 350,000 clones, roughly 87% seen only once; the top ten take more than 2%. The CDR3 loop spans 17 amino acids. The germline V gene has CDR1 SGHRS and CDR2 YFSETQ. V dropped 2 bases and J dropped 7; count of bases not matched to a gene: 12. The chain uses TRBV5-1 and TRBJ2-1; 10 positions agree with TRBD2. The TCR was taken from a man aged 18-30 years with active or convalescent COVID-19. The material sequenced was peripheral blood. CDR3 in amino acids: CASSLGAGGPGWNEQFF. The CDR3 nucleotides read TGCGCCAGCAGCTTAGGAGCGGGAGGGCCTGGGTGGAATGAGCAGTTCTTC.